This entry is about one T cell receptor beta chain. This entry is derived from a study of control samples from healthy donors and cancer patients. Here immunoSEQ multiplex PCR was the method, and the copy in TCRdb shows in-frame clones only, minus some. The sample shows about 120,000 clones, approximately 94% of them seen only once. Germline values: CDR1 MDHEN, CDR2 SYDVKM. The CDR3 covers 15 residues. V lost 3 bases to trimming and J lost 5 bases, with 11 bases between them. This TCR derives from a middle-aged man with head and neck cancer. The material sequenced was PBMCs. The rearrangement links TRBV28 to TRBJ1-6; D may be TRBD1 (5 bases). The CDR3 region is CASSFGGEDNSPLHF. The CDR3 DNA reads TGTGCCAGCAGTTTTGGGGGGGAGGATAATTCACCCCTCCACTTT.